This T cell receptor (beta chain) emerged from a study of cytomegalovirus exposure and HLA in healthy donors. Study-level points and caveats: More than 150 TCR beta chains were listed as cytomegalovirus-associated. Three of the chains that were CMV-associated were confirmed in vitro to be specific for CMV antigens.

A note on this clone: Its antigen is still unknown.

This table comes from immunoSEQ multiplex PCR, and its TCRdb copy is limited to in-frame clones, with some not included. The sample lists over 200,000 clones; about 90% were seen once. The CDR3 is 14 residues long. Trimming took 6 bases from V and 0 from J, leaving 10 bases between them. Germline V lookup: CDR1 MDHEN, CDR2 SYDVKM. Separate from the roughly 700-subject first cohort, the roughly 120-subject validation cohort was the one that the donors belonged to. Material: PBMCs. J is TRBJ2-3 and V is TRBV28; possibly TRBD1 for D (5 bases). The TCR sequence derives from a young woman in good health and CMV-seronegative. The CDR3 protein is CASRKGLSTDTQYF. CDR3 bases: TGTGCCAGCAGGAAGGGGCTGAGCACAGATACGCAGTATTTT.